The present T cell receptor (beta chain) was sequenced within a study of T cells in Graves' hyperthyroidism and ophthalmopathy. Study information: The initial diagnosis was the point when peripheral blood was collected, ahead of any treatment. Study conclusions and caveats: Median prediction lead before ophthalmopathy onset was about 6.3 months with the model. Most clonotypes expanded in thyroid above 0.001 were likewise present in blood.

Many counts were recorded for this clonotype. The antigen remains undetermined. Thyroid ultrasound, orbital computed tomography, clinical symptoms, and serum thyroxine and TRAb underpinned diagnoses. TCR beta CDR3 regions were amplified from RNA. An initial round of RT-PCR targeting the TCR CDR3 relied on the HTBI primer set. TCRdb called the multiplex PCR reads again in MiXCR, with one record for every CDR3 protein. The data show hundreds of thousands of distinct CDR3 sequences, with roughly 14% seen just once and about 4% held by the top ten. Germline-derived CDR1 and CDR2 are DFQATT and SNEGSKA (reference sequence). The CDR3 totals 13 residues. Unmatched junction bases numbered 6, after V lost 1 base and J lost 7 bases.

The source of this sequence is a middle-aged woman with Graves' ophthalmopathy. The sample consisted of blood. J is TRBJ2-5 and V is TRBV20-1; 7 bases align to TRBD2. The CDR3 sequence is CSARATSLGTQYF. CDR3 sequence (DNA): TGCAGTGCTAGAGCGACTAGCCTGGGGACCCAGTACTTC.